Listed below are T cell receptor beta chains from one sample, sequenced in a study of blood T cell repertoires in COVID-19. The table came from immunoSEQ multiplex PCR; TCRdb's copy has only in-frame clones and leaves some out. The sample has roughly 350,000 clones; 80% to 90% are singletons. Sequencing was carried out using peripheral blood. Receptors originate from a woman younger than 45 with COVID-19, enrolled during active disease. CDR3s include the opening cysteine and the closing phenylalanine or tryptophan. Each record gives: clone size, J gene, D gene, V gene, CDR3 DNA, CDR3 protein. A D gene is named only where the DNA matches it firmly. A clone size is listed for some rows: how often the clone was seen (once, few, many), or a class if it is expanded.

>.|TRBJ1-4|TRBD1|TRBV6-6
TGTGCCAGCAGTCCCGGGACAGGGACCAGGGGTAATGAAAAACTGTTTTTT
CASSPGTGTRGNEKLFF
>.|TRBJ1-2|TRBD1|TRBV18
TGTGCCAGCTCACAACAGGGACAGGGGACGGGCTACACCTTC
CASSQQGQGTGYTF
>few|TRBJ2-5|.|TRBV14
TGTGCCAGCAGCCCCCACAGGTTCCCGGACGAGACCCAGTACTTC
CASSPHRFPDETQYF
>.|TRBJ2-1|TRBD2|TRBV29-1
TGCAGCGTTGCCCCCCGACTAGCAAATGAGCAGTTCTTC
CSVAPRLANEQFF
>.|TRBJ2-7|.|TRBV12-1
TGTGCCAGCAGCCCCCGCTGGGGCCTCCAGTACTTC
CASSPRWGLQYF
>.|TRBJ2-7|TRBD2|TRBV5-1
TGCGCCAGCAGCGGGGGACTAGCGGGAGGACTCGACGAGCAGTACTTC
CASSGGLAGGLDEQYF
>.|TRBJ2-6|TRBD1|TRBV5-5
TGTGCCAGCAGCTCGGGACAGGGGGCGATTGGGGCCAACGTCCTGACTTTC
CASSSGQGAIGANVLTF
>.|TRBJ2-5|TRBD2|TRBV24-1
TGTGCCACCAGTGATACCTTAGCGGGAGCGGCGGAGACCCAGTACTTC
CATSDTLAGAAETQYF
>.|TRBJ2-1|.|TRBV27
TGTGCCAGCAGTGTCCGGAGGGGTTACAATGAGCAGTTCTTC
CASSVRRGYNEQFF
>.|TRBJ2-3|TRBD2|TRBV27
TGTGCCAGCAGTTTCGCGACTAGCGGACCAGATACGCAGTATTTT
CASSFATSGPDTQYF
>.|TRBJ2-1|.|TRBV7-9
TGTGCCAGCAGCTTAGTCCCAGCGTACAATGAGCAGTTCTTC
CASSLVPAYNEQFF
>.|TRBJ2-4|TRBD1|TRBV4-3
TGCGCCAGCAGCCACCCCGACAGGGACATTCAGTACTTC
CASSHPDRDIQYF
>.|TRBJ2-7|.|TRBV14
TGTGCCAGCAGCCAAGTCGGGGGGCGGCAGTACTTC
CASSQVGGRQYF
>.|TRBJ1-6|.|TRBV27
TGTGCCAGCAGTCCATACCGGGATGTCAGTTCACCCCTCCACTTT
CASSPYRDVSSPLHF
>.|TRBJ2-7|TRBD2|TRBV5-1
TGCGCCAGCAGCCCTGGACTAGCGGGATACTACGAGCAGTACTTC
CASSPGLAGYYEQYF
>few|TRBJ1-1|.|TRBV5-1
TGCGCCAGCAGCTTGGCCCCAGGGAAGGTGAACACTGAAGCTTTCTTT
CASSLAPGKVNTEAFF
>.|TRBJ2-3|TRBD2|TRBV6-5
TGTGCCAGCAGTTATCTTGCGGGAGGGCTCACAGATACGCAGTATTTT
CASSYLAGGLTDTQYF
>.|TRBJ2-1|TRBD2|TRBV6-5
TGTGCCAGCAGTTACGCGACTAGCGGGGAGCAGTTCTTC
CASSYATSGEQFF
>.|TRBJ2-7|TRBD2|TRBV7-8
TGTGCCAGCAGCGCCCCCGGGGCTAGCGGCTACGAGCAGTACTTC
CASSAPGASGYEQYF
>.|TRBJ2-7|.|TRBV27
TGTGCCAGCAGCCCCTTTATCGAGCGGCAATACGAGCAGTACTTC
CASSPFIERQYEQYF
>.|TRBJ1-5|.|TRBV10-3
TGTGCCATCAGTGCCGACAGGTTATTTCAGCCCCAGCATTTT
CAISADRLFQPQHF
>.|TRBJ2-2|.|TRBV19
TGTGCCAGTAGTATCCCTCCCCAGGGGAACACCGGGGAGCTGTTTTTT
CASSIPPQGNTGELFF
>.|TRBJ2-4|TRBD2|TRBV7-8
TGTGCCAGCAGCTTAGGTGGACTAGCGGGAGAGAAACTAGCCAAAAACATTCAGTACTTC
CASSLGGLAGEKLAKNIQYF
>.|TRBJ1-2|.|TRBV4-1
TGCGCCAGCAGCCCAGAGCGGGATCCGTCCTATGGCTACACCTTC
CASSPERDPSYGYTF
>few|TRBJ2-3|TRBD2|TRBV4-3
TGCGCCAGCAGCCTCCGGCGGGAGGGCCTAGATACGCAGTATTTT
CASSLRREGLDTQYF
>.|TRBJ1-2|.|TRBV15
TGTGCCACCAGCAGAGAGATGGGGCAGGTTCGAGCTAACTATGGCTACACCTTC
CATSREMGQVRANYGYTF
>.|TRBJ2-1|TRBD2|TRBV24-1
TGTGCCACCAGTGGATTCGCTAGCGGGAGGAATGAGCAGTTCTTC
CATSGFASGRNEQFF
>.|TRBJ2-3|.|TRBV3-1/TRBV3-2
TGTGCCAGCAGCCAAAGGCCCTTTGGGGCAGGCACAGATACGCAGTATTTT
CASSQRPFGAGTDTQYF
>.|TRBJ2-7|.|TRBV27
TGTGCCAGCAGTTTGAGACTCAGAAACTACGAGCAGTACTTC
CASSLRLRNYEQYF
>.|TRBJ1-5|TRBD1|TRBV19
TGTGCCAGTAGTCCTCGGACAGGGAATCAGCCCCAGCATTTT
CASSPRTGNQPQHF
>.|TRBJ1-1|TRBD1|TRBV28
TGTGCCAGCAGTCACGCACAGGGGGCGCCGTCTGGAGCTTTCTTT
CASSHAQGAPSGAFF
>once|TRBJ2-7|.|TRBV5-6
TGTGCCAGCAGCAGGACAGCGTCCACCTACGAGCAGTACTTC
CASSRTASTYEQYF
>.|TRBJ1-2|.|TRBV4-3
TGCGCCAGCAGCCAAGACTTACCGCGGCGGAGCTATGGCTACACCTTC
CASSQDLPRRSYGYTF
>.|TRBJ2-4|.|TRBV19
TGTGCCAGTAGTATACGCGGCAGTAGCATTCAGTACTTC
CASSIRGSSIQYF
>.|TRBJ1-3|.|TRBV3-1/TRBV3-2
TGTGCCAGCAGCCAGGGAGCGTCGAACACCATATATTTT
CASSQGASNTIYF
>.|TRBJ1-2|.|TRBV30
TGTGCCTGCCCTCTTACCCTACAGGGATCCAACTATGGCTACACCTTC
CACPLTLQGSNYGYTF
>.|TRBJ2-7|TRBD1|TRBV13
TGTGCCAGCAGCGCCCGGGACAGGTCCTACGAGCAGTACTTC
CASSARDRSYEQYF